This record covers a single TCR beta chain. Method: immunoSEQ multiplex PCR; TCRdb's copy keeps in-frame clones and lacks some. The sample includes about half a million clones, 75% to 90% of them seen just once. Trimming removed 3 bases at V and 7 bases at J, with 13 bases between. This CDR3 has 14 residues. CDR1 SGHTA and CDR2 FQGNSA come from the germline V gene. The data belong to a study of blood T cell repertoires in COVID-19. The chain has TRBV7-2 and TRBJ1-5; D possibly corresponds to TRBD1 (6 bases). This receptor was obtained from an older woman who had recovered from COVID-19. The sample comprised PBMCs or T cells enriched from blood (not recorded which). Here the CDR3 DNA reads TGTGCCAGCAGCTTGCGGGGGGCAGGGCAGCCCCAGCATTTT. Its protein is CASSLRGAGQPQHF.